This entry lists 5 T cell receptor beta chains sequenced from one sample in a study of cytomegalovirus exposure and HLA in healthy donors. 13 Jbeta primers and 60 Vbeta primers were used for the PCR. Some clones are missing from TCRdb's copy, which holds only in-frame ones; the method was immunoSEQ multiplex PCR. The sample has more than 130,000 clones; 80% are singletons. Sequencing used PBMCs. These receptors were obtained from a man aged 30 to 39 in good health and CMV-seronegative.

This clone came up a few times. The rearrangement uses TRBV11-2 and TRBJ1-5; 8 bases match TRBD1. This CDR3 is 14 amino acids long. Germline CDR1 and CDR2: SGHAT and FQNNGV. V shed 5 bases and J 6 bases; nucleotides not matched to a gene: 6. The DNA of the CDR3 is TGTGCCAGCAGCCTGACAGGGGTCTCTCAGCCCCAGCATTTT. It translates to CASSLTGVSQPQHF.

A remark on this clone: Germline is not matched at one junction end, which may reflect a read error. The chain uses TRBV6-1 and TRBJ1-2, with 10 bases identical to TRBD1. CDR3 size: 15 residues. Per the germline V gene, CDR1 is MNHNS and CDR2 is SASEGT. CDR3: CASGGQGSSNYGYPF. The CDR3 DNA sequence: TGTGCCAGCGGGGGACAGGGGAGTTCTAACTATGGCTACCCCTTC.

The chain uses TRBV27 and TRBJ1-6; 7 nucleotides match TRBD1. CDR3 size: 15 residues. Germline CDR1 and CDR2: MNHEY and SMNVEV (reference sequence). After removal of 5 bases from V and 7 bases from J, the junction contained 8 bases not matched to a gene. The CDR3 coding sequence is TGTGCCAGCAGTGCCAGGGGGTTAAGCAATTCACCCCTCCACTTT. Amino acid sequence: CASSARGLSNSPLHF.

This chain joins TRBV19 and TRBJ2-5, with D possibly matching TRBD1 (5 bases). Trimming shortened V by 3 bases and J by 5 bases, and 10 bases separated the two germline ends. Per the germline V gene, CDR1 is LNHDA and CDR2 is SQIVND (reference sequence). The CDR3 length is 13 residues. The CDR3 coding sequence is TGTGCCAGTAGTATGCAGGGTCTTGAGACCCAGTACTTC. This translates into CASSMQGLETQYF.

This clone has only one observation. This sequence joins TRBV5-1 and TRBJ2-2; D gene uncertain. This CDR3 spans 13 amino acids. CDR1 is SGHRS and CDR2 is YFSETQ in the germline V gene. V dropped 0 bases and J dropped 7 bases, with 7 bases sitting between them. The CDR3 reads CASSLGSLGELFF. CDR3 coding DNA: TGCGCCAGCAGCTTGGGGAGTCTCGGGGAGCTGTTTTTT.